These 24 T cell receptor beta chains came from one sample sequenced in a study of CXCR3-negative and CXCR3-positive naive CD8 T cells. The authors made the TRB cDNA libraries by 5' RACE using UMI labels. TCRdb reanalyzed the 5' RACE reads, giving one entry per CDR3 protein sequence and no DNA. Across 55,000 to 75,000 distinct CDR3 sequences, the top ten clones capture about 0.7% of the sample. Study-level points and caveats: Comparison of naive cells showed more hydrophobic TRB CDR3s in CXCR3-positive than in CXCR3-negative naive cells.

Their antigens remain unidentified. Material for sequencing was naive CXCR3+ CD8+ T cells from blood. Subset noted: CD45RO-CCR7+CD27+CD95- naive CD8+ T cells expressing CXCR3 (TNR3+). The receptors come from a human donor in good health. Some clones in this sample may be carry-over from other donors' samples.

The CDR3 loop is CASSQDFSDTQYF. The V gene is TRBV4-3, the J gene TRBJ2-3. The germline CDR1 and CDR2 sequences are LGHNA and YSLEER. The CDR3 covers 13 residues.

The chain combines TRBV29-1 with TRBJ2-1; checking the TCRdb D call of TRBD1 is not possible without DNA. Germline values: CDR1 SQVTM, CDR2 ANQGSEA. This CDR3 is 14 amino acids long. CDR3 loop: CSAFGEGQHNEQFF.

The chain recombines TRBV7-9 with TRBJ2-6. The germline V gene encodes CDR1 SEHNR and CDR2 FQNEAQ (reference sequence). This CDR3 region has 15 residues. The CDR3 reads CASSSATEGANVLTF.

The genes are TRBV7-6 and TRBJ2-1; absent DNA, TCRdb's TRBD2 call cannot be checked. Germline V gene sequence: CDR1 SGHVS, CDR2 FNYEAQ. The CDR3 loop spans 18 amino acids. The CDR3: CASSLGNLGQTSYNEQFF.

The CDR3 reads CASRDDSSSYNEQFF. The V call is TRBV28, the J call TRBJ2-1. Per germline, CDR1 MDHEN and CDR2 SYDVKM. This CDR3 region has 15 residues.

The chain is built from TRBV7-9 and TRBJ2-5; without DNA, the TCRdb call of TRBD1 cannot be checked. The CDR3 is 15 amino acids. Germline CDR1 reads SEHNR; CDR2 reads FQNEAQ (reference sequence). This CDR3 reads CASSLAVDSQWTQYF.

V is TRBV6-2 or TRBV6-3 and J is TRBJ2-7. Germline V gene data show CDR1 as MNHEY and CDR2 as SVGEGT. The CDR3 runs 15 residues. CDR3 region: CASSYSTGRAYEQYF.

This chain connects TRBV7-9 to TRBJ2-7; no DNA is available, so the TRBD1 call from TCRdb remains unchecked. The CDR3 has 15 residues. Germline V gene sequence: CDR1 SEHNR, CDR2 FQNEAQ (reference sequence). CDR3 region: CASSSSGTPFYEQYF.

The chain employs TRBV14 and TRBJ2-7; without DNA, the TCRdb call of TRBD1 cannot be checked. Germline V gene lookup returns CDR1 SGHDN and CDR2 FVKESK. The CDR3 is made up of 17 amino acids. CDR3: CASSQDLTGDPMYEQYF.

The chain recombines TRBV6-6 with TRBJ2-7. Germline V CDR1 and CDR2: MNHNY, SVGAGI (reference sequence). This CDR3 has 14 amino acids. The CDR3 spells CASSYLDQAYEQYF.

V and J are TRBV7-2 and TRBJ2-1; the D call from TCRdb, TRBD2, cannot be confirmed without DNA. Germline CDR1 reads SGHTA; CDR2 reads FQGNSA. CDR3 length equals 19 residues. CDR3 sequence: CASRPGQGLAETSHNEQFF.

CDR3 loop: CASGASPEDYEQYF. The gene calls are TRBV6-5 and TRBJ2-7; TCRdb names TRBD1, which stays unverified in the absence of DNA. The CDR3 is 14 residues long. The V gene's germline CDR1 is MNHEY and CDR2 SVGAGI.

The chain joins TRBV5-8 to TRBJ2-1. The V gene's germline CDR1 is SGHTS and CDR2 YDEGEE. The CDR3 sequence is 12 residues long. CDR3 residues: CASSLVVNEQFF.

The rearrangement links TRBV11-2 to TRBJ2-1; TCRdb's assignment of TRBD2 cannot be checked, as there is no DNA. The CDR3 runs 14 residues. The germline V gene encodes CDR1 SGHAT and CDR2 FQNNGV. The CDR3 spells CASSFQRDYNEQFF.

V gene TRBV7-3 combines with J gene TRBJ2-7. The CDR3 contains 14 residues. CDR1 SGHTA and CDR2 FQGTGA come from the germline V gene. CDR3 region: CASSLTFLHDEQYF.

The rearrangement uses TRBV9 and TRBJ1-2; the D call from TCRdb, TRBD1, cannot be confirmed without DNA. In germline, CDR1 is SGDLS, CDR2 YYNGEE. CDR3 length equals 14 residues. This chain's CDR3 is CASSPGGGLYGYTF.

The gene calls are TRBV7-2 and TRBJ2-3; TCRdb's D call, TRBD1, is unchecked because there is no DNA. The CDR3 consists of 15 residues. Germline CDR1 and CDR2: SGHTA and FQGNSA. CDR3 protein: CASSTPSNWGDTQYF. The whole variable domain, filled in from reference TRBV7-2 and TRBJ2-3, reads GAGVSQSPSNKVTEKGKDVELRCDPISGHTALYWYRQSLGQGLEFLIYFQGNSAPDKSGLPSDRFSAERTGGSVSTLTIQRTQQEDSAVYLCASSTPSNWGDTQYFGPGTRLTVL.

The rearrangement joins TRBV29-1 to TRBJ2-5; the TCRdb D gene call, TRBD2, has no DNA to confirm it. The CDR3 is 12 residues long. Germline CDR1 SQVTM, CDR2 ANQGSEA. The CDR3 loop reads CSVDGGEETQYF.

V usage is TRBV29-1 and J usage is TRBJ2-2; TCRdb selects TRBD2, and the lack of DNA leaves this call unchecked. This CDR3 region has 13 residues. Germline loops: CDR1 SQVTM, CDR2 ANQGSEA. This chain's CDR3 is CSVGGANTGELFF.

This sequence joins TRBV18 and TRBJ2-3; TCRdb names TRBD1, which stays unverified in the absence of DNA. CDR1 KGHSH and CDR2 LQKENI come from the germline V gene. The CDR3 has 15 amino acids. The CDR3 sequence: CASSHGTDFTDTQYF.

V is TRBV28 and J is TRBJ1-2. CDR1 is MDHEN, CDR2 SYDVKM, per germline. The CDR3 has 15 amino acids. CDR3 amino acids: CASSLRRKANYGYTF.

The chain recombines TRBV20-1 with TRBJ2-7; TCRdb returns TRBD1, unconfirmable since there is no DNA. The CDR3 length is 14 residues. Germline CDR1 reads DFQATT; CDR2 reads SNEGSKA (reference sequence). CDR3 sequence reads: CSAAYRGSTYEQYF.

The chain uses TRBV12-3 or TRBV12-4 and TRBJ2-2; lacking DNA, the TRBD1 call made by TCRdb goes unchecked. The CDR3 contains 19 residues. CDR3: CASSPRDRDIAANTGELFF.

The rearrangement joins TRBV7-6 to TRBJ2-7; the D call of TRBD2 rests on TCRdb alone, since no DNA is present to check it. This CDR3 comprises 14 residues. CDR1 is SGHVS, CDR2 FNYEAQ, per germline. This CDR3 reads CASSPKEGIYEQYF.